The entry below describes one T cell receptor (beta chain). This table comes from immunoSEQ multiplex PCR, and its TCRdb copy is limited to in-frame clones, with some not included. The data hold tens of thousands of clones, with about nine tenths observed a single time. This CDR3 contains 16 residues. Germline V lookup: CDR1 SGHAT, CDR2 FQNNGV. V was pared by 2 bases and J by 4 bases, with 5 bases of the junction left unmatched. The record originates from a study of T cell changes during pregnancy in multiple sclerosis. The V gene is TRBV11-2, the J gene TRBJ2-1, with 10 nucleotides matching TRBD2. The sequence came from a female donor in good health, enrolled as a control in a pregnancy study. The source material was peripheral blood, sampled in the third trimester of pregnancy. CDR3 loop: CASSLRELAGYNEQFF. The CDR3, as DNA: TGTGCCAGCAGCTTAAGGGAACTAGCGGGGTACAATGAGCAGTTCTTC.